A selection of T cell receptor beta chains follows, all from one sample in a study of PD-1 blockade in classical Hodgkin lymphoma. TCRdb's copy holds only in-frame clones and misses some; the assay was immunoSEQ multiplex PCR. This sample yields 100,000 to 130,000 clones, of which 89% are seen a single time; about 20% belongs to the top ten. The specimen was peripheral blood mononuclear cells (PBMCs), collected before the second cycle of nivolumab. These receptors were collected from a human donor with classical Hodgkin lymphoma. The CDR3 runs from the conserved cysteine through the conserved F or W. D genes are given only for firm matches. A clone size is listed for some rows: how often the clone was seen (once, few, many), or a class if it is expanded.

cdr3_aa: CASSLPVAGGPEDTQYF
cdr3_nt: TGTGCCAGCAGCTTACCCGTAGCGGGAGGGCCAGAAGATACGCAGTATTTT
j_call: TRBJ2-3
v_call: TRBV7-6
clone_size: -
d_call: TRBD2

cdr3_aa: CASSQSRAGMYF
cdr3_nt: TGTGCCAGCAGCCAATCCAGGGCGGGAATGTATTTT
j_call: TRBJ2-3
v_call: TRBV4-2
clone_size: -
d_call: -

cdr3_aa: CAHNSGFSGIYGYTF
cdr3_nt: TGTGCCCATAATTCAGGGTTCTCAGGGATCTATGGCTACACCTTC
j_call: TRBJ1-2
v_call: TRBV30
clone_size: -
d_call: -

cdr3_aa: CASSSGLAGGGDTQYF
cdr3_nt: TGTGCCAGCAGTTCAGGACTAGCGGGAGGGGGAGATACGCAGTATTTT
j_call: TRBJ2-3
v_call: TRBV27
clone_size: -
d_call: TRBD2

cdr3_aa: CASSESRDENTGELFF
cdr3_nt: TGCGCCAGCAGTGAGTCGAGGGACGAGAACACCGGGGAGCTGTTTTTT
j_call: TRBJ2-2
v_call: TRBV10-2
clone_size: -
d_call: -

cdr3_aa: CAISEENSNQPQHF
cdr3_nt: TGTGCCATCAGTGAGGAAAATAGCAATCAGCCCCAGCATTTT
j_call: TRBJ1-5
v_call: TRBV10-3
clone_size: -
d_call: -

cdr3_aa: CASSQEGSGRYEQYF
cdr3_nt: TGCGCCAGCAGCCAAGAAGGTTCCGGGCGCTACGAGCAGTACTTC
j_call: TRBJ2-7
v_call: TRBV4-1
clone_size: -
d_call: -

cdr3_aa: CASGLAGDRSYEQYF
cdr3_nt: TGTGCCAGTGGCCTAGCGGGAGATAGGTCCTACGAGCAGTACTTC
j_call: TRBJ2-7
v_call: TRBV19
clone_size: -
d_call: TRBD2

cdr3_aa: CAWSAGTTTDTQYF
cdr3_nt: TGTGCCTGGAGTGCTGGGACTACCACAGATACGCAGTATTTT
j_call: TRBJ2-3
v_call: TRBV30
clone_size: -
d_call: TRBD2

cdr3_aa: CASSERTGDPGGYGYTF
cdr3_nt: TGCGCCAGCAGCGAGAGGACAGGTGACCCCGGAGGATATGGCTACACCTTC
j_call: TRBJ1-2
v_call: TRBV5-1
clone_size: -
d_call: TRBD1

cdr3_aa: CATSRSTGREGTDTQYF
cdr3_nt: TGTGCCACCAGCAGATCCACTGGCAGGGAAGGCACAGATACGCAGTATTTT
j_call: TRBJ2-3
v_call: TRBV15
clone_size: -
d_call: -

cdr3_aa: CASSQPGQGVDEQFF
cdr3_nt: TGCGCCAGCAGCCAGCCTGGACAGGGAGTCGATGAGCAGTTCTTC
j_call: TRBJ2-1
v_call: TRBV4-3
clone_size: -
d_call: TRBD1

cdr3_aa: CASSQGPSGSSYNEQFF
cdr3_nt: TGCGCCAGCAGCCAAGGCCCTAGCGGGAGCTCTTACAATGAGCAGTTCTTC
j_call: TRBJ2-1
v_call: TRBV4-1
clone_size: -
d_call: TRBD2

cdr3_aa: CASSPGQLNTGELFF
cdr3_nt: TGTGCCAGCTCACCCGGACAGCTGAACACCGGGGAGCTGTTTTTT
j_call: TRBJ2-2
v_call: TRBV18
clone_size: -
d_call: -

cdr3_aa: CASSQAGGQPQHF
cdr3_nt: TGCGCCAGCAGCCAAGCGGGAGGTCAGCCCCAGCATTTT
j_call: TRBJ1-5
v_call: TRBV4-1
clone_size: -
d_call: -

cdr3_aa: CASSLGTSGETQYF
cdr3_nt: TGTGCCAGCAGCTTGGGGACTAGCGGAGAGACCCAGTACTTC
j_call: TRBJ2-5
v_call: TRBV5-4
clone_size: -
d_call: TRBD2

cdr3_aa: CASSLRAGNEQFF
cdr3_nt: TGTGCCAGCAGCTTAAGGGCCGGCAATGAGCAGTTCTTC
j_call: TRBJ2-1
v_call: TRBV7-9
clone_size: -
d_call: -

cdr3_aa: CASSGRQGKQTQYF
cdr3_nt: TGCGCCAGCAGTGGACGACAGGGGAAGCAGACCCAGTACTTC
j_call: TRBJ2-5
v_call: TRBV10-1
clone_size: -
d_call: TRBD1

cdr3_aa: CASSYQGGLNTEAFF
cdr3_nt: TGTGCCAGCAGCTACCAGGGGGGTCTGAACACTGAAGCTTTCTTT
j_call: TRBJ1-1
v_call: TRBV6-6
clone_size: -
d_call: TRBD1

cdr3_aa: CASSPDRIQETQYF
cdr3_nt: TGTGCCAGCTCACCCGACAGGATCCAAGAGACCCAGTACTTC
j_call: TRBJ2-5
v_call: TRBV18
clone_size: -
d_call: -

cdr3_aa: CASSGGRTSGRSDTQYF
cdr3_nt: TGCGCCAGCAGTGGTGGTCGGACTAGCGGGAGGTCAGATACGCAGTATTTT
j_call: TRBJ2-3
v_call: TRBV10-2
clone_size: -
d_call: TRBD2

cdr3_aa: CASSVGGTGANVLTF
cdr3_nt: TGCGCCAGCAGTGTAGGAGGGACTGGGGCCAACGTCCTGACTTTC
j_call: TRBJ2-6
v_call: TRBV10-1
clone_size: -
d_call: -

cdr3_aa: CASSTIHPNTEAFF
cdr3_nt: TGTGCCAGTAGTACAATCCACCCGAACACTGAAGCTTTCTTT
j_call: TRBJ1-1
v_call: TRBV19
clone_size: -
d_call: -

cdr3_aa: CASSPPRTDYYGYTF
cdr3_nt: TGTGCCAGCAGTCCACCGAGGACAGATTACTATGGCTACACCTTC
j_call: TRBJ1-2
v_call: TRBV6-5
clone_size: -
d_call: -

cdr3_aa: CASSMGTRSYNEQFF
cdr3_nt: TGTGCCAGCAGCATGGGGACACGGTCCTACAATGAGCAGTTCTTC
j_call: TRBJ2-1
v_call: TRBV5-6
clone_size: once
d_call: -

cdr3_aa: CASSQFPGGSGVQPQHF
cdr3_nt: TGCGCCAGCAGTCAATTCCCCGGGGGTAGTGGGGTACAGCCCCAGCATTTT
j_call: TRBJ1-5
v_call: TRBV23-1
clone_size: -
d_call: -

cdr3_aa: CASSAGTGVQPQHF
cdr3_nt: TGTGCCAGCAGCGCCGGGACAGGGGTCCAGCCCCAGCATTTT
j_call: TRBJ1-5
v_call: TRBV7-2
clone_size: -
d_call: TRBD1

cdr3_aa: CSVERGGREDTQYF
cdr3_nt: TGCAGCGTTGAGCGGGGCGGGAGGGAGGATACGCAGTATTTT
j_call: TRBJ2-3
v_call: TRBV29-1
clone_size: -
d_call: TRBD2

cdr3_aa: CASSYRDLNTEAFF
cdr3_nt: TGTGCCAGCAGTTACAGGGACCTGAACACTGAAGCTTTCTTT
j_call: TRBJ1-1
v_call: TRBV28
clone_size: few
d_call: -

cdr3_aa: CASSLVGAPEEQYF
cdr3_nt: TGCGCCAGCAGCTTGGTAGGAGCACCGGAGGAGCAGTACTTC
j_call: TRBJ2-7
v_call: TRBV5-1
clone_size: once
d_call: -

cdr3_aa: CASSLAPPSYEQYF
cdr3_nt: TGCGCCAGCAGCTTGGCGCCACCATCCTACGAGCAGTACTTC
j_call: TRBJ2-7
v_call: TRBV5-1
clone_size: once
d_call: -

cdr3_aa: CASSRGYFTGELFF
cdr3_nt: TGCGCCAGCAGCCGAGGCTATTTCACCGGGGAGCTGTTTTTT
j_call: TRBJ2-2
v_call: TRBV4-3
clone_size: -
d_call: -

cdr3_aa: CASSLAGQGSYEQYF
cdr3_nt: TGTGCCAGCAGCTTAGCGGGACAGGGTTCCTACGAGCAGTACTTC
j_call: TRBJ2-7
v_call: TRBV7-2
clone_size: -
d_call: TRBD1

cdr3_aa: CASSLSVGGSYEQYF
cdr3_nt: TGTGCCAGCAGCTTATCGGTAGGGGGTTCCTACGAGCAGTACTTC
j_call: TRBJ2-7
v_call: TRBV7-2
clone_size: -
d_call: -

cdr3_aa: CASSLGDRVRTNEKLFF
cdr3_nt: TGTGCCAGCAGTTTAGGGGACAGGGTGAGAACTAATGAAAAACTGTTTTTT
j_call: TRBJ1-4
v_call: TRBV28
clone_size: -
d_call: TRBD1

cdr3_aa: CASSPVLPRTSGANVLTF
cdr3_nt: TGTGCCAGCTCACCTGTTCTCCCGAGAACCTCTGGGGCCAACGTCCTGACTTTC
j_call: TRBJ2-6
v_call: TRBV18
clone_size: once
d_call: -